A selection of T cell receptor beta chains follows, all from one sample in a study of OX40 agonist ivuxolimab in advanced cancers. Clones were sequenced by immunoSEQ multiplex PCR, and TCRdb holds only the in-frame ones, with some missing. The repertoire holds 45,000 or so clones, with 75% to 85% as singletons. Sequenced material: CD4+ or CD8+ T cells sorted from blood, taken in a trial of the OX40 agonist ivuxolimab. The source of these receptors is an adult with an advanced solid tumor such as melanoma, head and neck, liver or kidney cancer. Both conserved end residues are part of each CDR3. D genes are given only for firm matches. Clone size, where shown, is once, few, many, or a class for clones that have expanded.

J gene: TRBJ2-6
V gene: TRBV4-2
D gene: .
CDR3 length: 16
clone size: .
CDR3 protein: CASSHSVPSGANVLTF
CDR3 DNA: TGTGCCAGCAGCCACTCCGTCCCCTCTGGGGCCAACGTCCTGACTTTC

J gene: TRBJ1-1
V gene: TRBV7-2
D gene: .
CDR3 length: 13
clone size: .
CDR3 protein: CASSLVSRAEAFF
CDR3 DNA: TGTGCCAGCAGCTTAGTGTCCCGGGCTGAAGCTTTCTTT

J gene: TRBJ2-7
V gene: TRBV11-2
D gene: .
CDR3 length: 12
clone size: few
CDR3 protein: CASSLDRYEQYF
CDR3 DNA: TGTGCCAGCAGCTTAGATCGGTACGAGCAGTACTTC

J gene: TRBJ2-7
V gene: TRBV5-1
D gene: TRBD1
CDR3 length: 17
clone size: .
CDR3 protein: CASSLGLLRDRGYEQYF
CDR3 DNA: TGCGCCAGCAGCTTGGGGCTCCTCCGGGACAGGGGCTACGAGCAGTACTTC

J gene: TRBJ2-1
V gene: TRBV12-5
D gene: .
CDR3 length: 16
clone size: few
CDR3 protein: CASGWGLGAVYNEQFF
CDR3 DNA: TGTGCTAGTGGTTGGGGACTGGGGGCGGTCTACAATGAGCAGTTCTTC

J gene: TRBJ1-3
V gene: TRBV11-2
D gene: .
CDR3 length: 13
clone size: .
CDR3 protein: CASSLARGNTIYF
CDR3 DNA: TGTGCCAGCAGCTTAGCCAGGGGAAACACCATATATTTT

J gene: TRBJ1-1
V gene: TRBV11-2
D gene: .
CDR3 length: 15
clone size: .
CDR3 protein: CASSLGAGGNTEAFF
CDR3 DNA: TGTGCCAGCAGCTTAGGTGCGGGCGGGAACACTGAAGCTTTCTTT

J gene: TRBJ2-3
V gene: TRBV5-1
D gene: .
CDR3 length: 17
clone size: .
CDR3 protein: CASSLGYGASGTDTQYF
CDR3 DNA: TGCGCCAGCAGCTTGGGCTATGGGGCTAGCGGCACAGATACGCAGTATTTT

J gene: TRBJ1-1
V gene: TRBV14
D gene: .
CDR3 length: 13
clone size: .
CDR3 protein: CASSQDLTDEAFF
CDR3 DNA: TGTGCCAGCAGCCAAGATCTGACGGATGAAGCTTTCTTT

J gene: TRBJ2-7
V gene: TRBV6-5
D gene: .
CDR3 length: 15
clone size: once
CDR3 protein: CASSYAGEATYEQYF
CDR3 DNA: TGTGCCAGCAGTTACGCAGGCGAAGCCACCTACGAGCAGTACTTC

J gene: TRBJ2-7
V gene: TRBV6-1
D gene: TRBD1
CDR3 length: 14
clone size: .
CDR3 protein: CASSRQGSSYEQYF
CDR3 DNA: TGTGCCAGCAGCAGACAGGGGAGCTCCTACGAGCAGTACTTC

J gene: TRBJ1-2
V gene: TRBV2
D gene: .
CDR3 length: 12
clone size: .
CDR3 protein: CASSPEGHGYTF
CDR3 DNA: TGTGCCAGCAGTCCGGAGGGGCATGGCTACACCTTC

J gene: TRBJ2-5
V gene: TRBV9
D gene: TRBD2
CDR3 length: 17
clone size: .
CDR3 protein: CASSVGTSTRGQETQYF
CDR3 DNA: TGTGCCAGCAGCGTCGGGACTAGCACCCGGGGCCAAGAGACCCAGTACTTC

J gene: TRBJ2-7
V gene: TRBV6-6
D gene: .
CDR3 length: 12
clone size: .
CDR3 protein: CASSYEATEQYF
CDR3 DNA: TGTGCCAGCAGTTACGAGGCTACGGAACAGTACTTC